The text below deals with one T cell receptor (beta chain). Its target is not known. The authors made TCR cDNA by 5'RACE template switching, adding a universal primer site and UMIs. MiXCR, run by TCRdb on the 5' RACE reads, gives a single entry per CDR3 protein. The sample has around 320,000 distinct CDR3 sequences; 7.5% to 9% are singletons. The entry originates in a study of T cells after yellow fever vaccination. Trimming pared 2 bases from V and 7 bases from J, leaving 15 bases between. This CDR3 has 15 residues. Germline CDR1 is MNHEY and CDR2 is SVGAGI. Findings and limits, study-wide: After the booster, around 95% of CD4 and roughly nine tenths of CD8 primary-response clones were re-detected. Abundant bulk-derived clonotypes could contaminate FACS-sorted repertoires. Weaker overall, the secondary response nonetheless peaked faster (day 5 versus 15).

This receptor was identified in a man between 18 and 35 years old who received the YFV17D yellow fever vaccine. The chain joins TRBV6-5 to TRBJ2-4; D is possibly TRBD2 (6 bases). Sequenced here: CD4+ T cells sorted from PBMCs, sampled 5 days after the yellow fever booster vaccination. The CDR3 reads CASSYDPYGRNIQYF. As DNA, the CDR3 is TGTGCCAGCAGTTACGATCCCTATGGGAGGAACATTCAGTACTTC.